In this sample, the clone carrying this T cell receptor (beta chain) turned up a few times. This sample was taken from a study of T cells after yellow fever vaccination. The CDR3 has 11 residues. V was pared by 6 bases and J by 4 bases, with 9 bases between. From germline, CDR1 is DFQATT and CDR2 SNEGSKA (reference sequence). TCRdb redid the calling of the 5' RACE reads with MiXCR, one entry per CDR3 protein. This table has almost 600,000 distinct CDR3 sequences, about 13% appearing once. The chain employs TRBV20-1 and TRBJ2-5; D uncertain. The sequence derives from a man aged 25-45 years who received the YFV17D yellow fever vaccine. Material: PBMCs, obtained on the day of the yellow fever booster vaccination. The CDR3 DNA sequence: TGCAGTGCGATACTTAGAGAGACCCAGTACTTC. Translated, it gives CSAILRETQYF.